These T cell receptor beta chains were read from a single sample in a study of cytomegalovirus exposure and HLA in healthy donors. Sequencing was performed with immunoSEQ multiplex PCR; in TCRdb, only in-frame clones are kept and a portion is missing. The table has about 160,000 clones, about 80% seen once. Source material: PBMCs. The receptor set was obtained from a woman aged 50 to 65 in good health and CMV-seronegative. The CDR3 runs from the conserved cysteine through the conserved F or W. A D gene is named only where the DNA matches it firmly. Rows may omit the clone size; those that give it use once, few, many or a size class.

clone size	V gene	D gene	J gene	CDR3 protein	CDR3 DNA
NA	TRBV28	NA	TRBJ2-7	CASSSQTSYEQYF	TGTGCCAGCAGTTCTCAAACTAGCTACGAGCAGTACTTC
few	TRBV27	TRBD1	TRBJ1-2	CASSIRTGVSYTF	TGTGCCAGCAGTATCCGGACAGGTGTAAGCTACACCTTC
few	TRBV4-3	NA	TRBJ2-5	CASSHGRGFQETQYF	TGCGCCAGCAGCCATGGGAGGGGGTTCCAAGAGACCCAGTACTTC
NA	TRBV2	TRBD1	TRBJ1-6	CASRRGTVYNSPLHF	TGTGCCAGCAGGCGCGGGACAGTTTATAATTCACCCCTCCACTTT
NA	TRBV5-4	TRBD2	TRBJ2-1	CASSLGGGGAPNEQFF	TGTGCCAGCAGCTTGGGGGGCGGGGGGGCGCCCAATGAGCAGTTCTTC
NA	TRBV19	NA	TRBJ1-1	CASSMKGDTEAFF	TGTGCCAGTAGTATGAAGGGAGACACTGAAGCTTTCTTT
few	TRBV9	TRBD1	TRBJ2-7	CASSVGGTGALAYEQYF	TGTGCCAGCAGCGTAGGGGGGACAGGGGCGTTAGCCTACGAGCAGTACTTC
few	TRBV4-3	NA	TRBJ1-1	CASSQLRGNSEAFF	TGCGCCAGCAGCCAGCTCAGGGGAAACTCTGAAGCTTTCTTT
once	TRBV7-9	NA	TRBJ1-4	CASSLAEEKLFF	TGTGCCAGCAGCTTGGCGGAGGAAAAACTGTTTTTT
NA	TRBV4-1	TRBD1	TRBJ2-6	CASSPDIGTGVGMGANVLTF	TGCGCCAGCAGCCCCGACATCGGGACAGGGGTCGGTATGGGGGCCAACGTCCTGACTTTC
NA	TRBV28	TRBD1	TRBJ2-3	CASSLRGRPTDTQYF	TGTGCCAGCAGTCTCAGGGGGCGCCCCACAGATACGCAGTATTTT
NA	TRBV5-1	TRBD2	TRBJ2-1	CASSLASGGVIYNEQFF	TGCGCCAGCAGCTTGGCTAGCGGGGGGGTAATTTACAATGAGCAGTTCTTC
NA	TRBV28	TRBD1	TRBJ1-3	CASSFQTGGLSGNTIYF	TGTGCCAGCAGTTTCCAGACAGGGGGCCTCTCTGGAAACACCATATATTTT
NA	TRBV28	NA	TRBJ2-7	CASSLPGIQDEQYF	TGTGCCAGCAGCCTTCCGGGGATCCAAGACGAGCAGTACTTC
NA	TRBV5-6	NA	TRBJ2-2	CASTLTTRNTGELFF	TGTGCCAGCACCCTGACAACCCGGAACACCGGGGAGCTGTTTTTT
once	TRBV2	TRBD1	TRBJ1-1	CASRGQGPLGEAFF	TGTGCCAGCAGAGGACAGGGACCTTTGGGTGAAGCTTTCTTT
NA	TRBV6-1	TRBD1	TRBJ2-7	CASVRGQYEQYF	TGTGCCAGCGTCAGGGGGCAGTACGAGCAGTACTTC
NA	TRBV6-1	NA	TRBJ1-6	CAAAGALWYNSPLHF	TGTGCCGCTGCAGGGGCCCTCTGGTATAATTCACCCCTCCACTTT
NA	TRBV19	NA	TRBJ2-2	CASSISGVGGELFF	TGTGCCAGTAGTATCTCAGGGGTAGGAGGGGAGCTGTTTTTT
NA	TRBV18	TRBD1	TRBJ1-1	CASSPTGKDTEAFF	TGTGCCAGCTCACCGACAGGGAAGGATACTGAAGCTTTCTTT
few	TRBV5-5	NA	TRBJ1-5	CASSWTEANQPQHF	TGTGCCAGCAGCTGGACAGAGGCCAATCAGCCCCAGCATTTT
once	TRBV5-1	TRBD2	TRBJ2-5	CASSLAGGSPQETQYF	TGCGCCAGCAGCCTGGCCGGGGGGAGTCCCCAAGAGACCCAGTACTTC
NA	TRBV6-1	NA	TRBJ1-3	CASSAFRNTIYF	TGTGCCAGCAGTGCTTTTAGAAACACCATATATTTT